Given below is one T cell receptor (beta chain) in context. Its antigen is currently unknown. The sample belongs to a study of shared clonotypes between healthy human individuals. General study points: Sharing across a few donors was seen in 4% to 6.5% of naive CD4 clonotypes.

At deep level, the assay was performed. Several immunoSEQ plates received, in even portions, the genomic DNA of each subset. Some 30,000 T cell genomes (about 0.2 ug DNA) went into each sorted-subset replicate. This table comes from immunoSEQ multiplex PCR, and its TCRdb copy is limited to in-frame clones, with some not included. There are under 850,000 clones in the sample; roughly 92% occur only once, and about 25% lies in the top ten. Cells designated naive CD8 were CD45RO-negative and were positively selected for CCR7, with terminally differentiated effector memory CD45RA+ cells excluded. Specimen: naive CD8+ T cells sorted from blood. This clonotype was obtained from a man aged 25 to 45 in good health.

CDR3 nucleotide sequence: TGTGCCAGCCACGAGCGGGGCCGAGATACGCAGTATTTT. It is translated as CASHERGRDTQYF. V is TRBV28 and J is TRBJ2-3, with 7 bases fitting TRBD2. CDR3 size: 13 residues. CDR1 and CDR2 from the germline V gene are MDHEN and SYDVKM. V gave up 8 bases and J gave up 5 bases; unmatched junction bases: 7.